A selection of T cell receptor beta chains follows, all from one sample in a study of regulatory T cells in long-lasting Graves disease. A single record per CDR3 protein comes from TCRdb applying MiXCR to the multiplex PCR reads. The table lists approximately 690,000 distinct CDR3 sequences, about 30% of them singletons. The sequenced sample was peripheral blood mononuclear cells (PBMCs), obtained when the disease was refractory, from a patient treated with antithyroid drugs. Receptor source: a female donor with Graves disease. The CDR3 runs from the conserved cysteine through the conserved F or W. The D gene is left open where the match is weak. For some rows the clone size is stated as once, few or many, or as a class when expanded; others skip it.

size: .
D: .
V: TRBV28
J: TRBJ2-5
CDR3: CASSFRGHETQYF
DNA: TGTGCCAGCAGTTTTCGGGGGCACGAGACCCAGTACTTC

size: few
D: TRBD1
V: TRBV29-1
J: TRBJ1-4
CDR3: CSVINIGTGGEKLFF
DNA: TGCAGCGTTATAAATATCGGGACAGGGGGAGAAAAACTGTTTTTT

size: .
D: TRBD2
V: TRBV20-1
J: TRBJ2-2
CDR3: CSALRTSGSSSGELFF
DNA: TGCAGTGCCCTCCGGACTAGCGGGAGCTCATCCGGGGAGCTGTTTTTT

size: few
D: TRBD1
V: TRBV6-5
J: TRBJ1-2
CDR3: CASSYGTGEGYTF
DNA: TGTGCCAGCAGTTACGGGACAGGGGAAGGCTACACCTTC

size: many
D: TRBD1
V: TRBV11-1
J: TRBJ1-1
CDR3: CASSINRGTEAFF
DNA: TGTGCCAGCAGCATCAACAGGGGGACTGAAGCTTTCTTT

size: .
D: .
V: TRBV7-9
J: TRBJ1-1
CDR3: CASSQTGNTLEAFF
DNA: TGTGCCAGCAGTCAAACAGGAAACACCCTCGAAGCTTTCTTT

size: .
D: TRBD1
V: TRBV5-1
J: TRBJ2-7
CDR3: CASSGTGKTYEQYF
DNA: TGCGCCAGCAGCGGGACAGGGAAGACCTACGAGCAGTACTTC

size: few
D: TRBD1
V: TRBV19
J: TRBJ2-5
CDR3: CASSTGTGEETQYF
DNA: TGTGCCAGTAGTACCGGGACAGGGGAAGAGACCCAGTACTTC

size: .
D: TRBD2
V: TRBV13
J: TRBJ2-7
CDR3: CASRIRVAGVYEQYF
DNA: TGTGCCAGCCGAATAAGGGTAGCGGGAGTGTACGAGCAGTACTTC

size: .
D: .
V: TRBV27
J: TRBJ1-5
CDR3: CASSLNGRSQPQHF
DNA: TGTGCCAGCAGTTTGAACGGGCGTTCTCAGCCCCAGCATTTT

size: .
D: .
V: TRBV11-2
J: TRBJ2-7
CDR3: CASSLAGARSYEQYF
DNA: TGTGCCAGCAGCTTAGCTGGAGCTAGAAGCTACGAGCAGTACTTC

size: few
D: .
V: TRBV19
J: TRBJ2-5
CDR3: CAREWSLMIAETQYF
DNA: TGTGCCAGAGAATGGTCTCTAATGATCGCGGAGACCCAGTACTTC

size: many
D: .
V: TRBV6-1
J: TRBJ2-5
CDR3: CASVPVGAEVGETQYF
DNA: TGTGCCAGCGTCCCAGTAGGCGCGGAAGTGGGAGAGACCCAGTACTTC

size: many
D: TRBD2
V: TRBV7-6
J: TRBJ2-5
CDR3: CASSRTSGRRETQYF
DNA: TGTGCCAGCAGCCGGACTAGCGGGAGACGGGAGACCCAGTACTTC

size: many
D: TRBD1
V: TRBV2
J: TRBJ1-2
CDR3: CASSDILTGGGKDYGYTF
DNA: TGTGCCAGCAGTGATATCCTCACAGGGGGCGGCAAGGACTATGGCTACACCTTC

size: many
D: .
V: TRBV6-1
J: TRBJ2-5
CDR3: CASSPFETQYF
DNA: TGTGCCAGCAGCCCTTTCGAGACCCAGTACTTC

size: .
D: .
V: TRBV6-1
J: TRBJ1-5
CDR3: CASYTGSNQPQHF
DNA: TGTGCCAGCTACACGGGCAGCAATCAGCCCCAGCATTTT

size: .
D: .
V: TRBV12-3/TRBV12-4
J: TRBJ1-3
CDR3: CASSFVGAYAGNTIYF
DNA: TGTGCCAGCAGTTTCGTGGGGGCCTACGCTGGAAACACCATATATTTT

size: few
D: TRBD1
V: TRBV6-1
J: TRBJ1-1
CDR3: CASRRDRSEGTEAFF
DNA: TGTGCCAGCAGGAGGGACAGGAGCGAAGGCACTGAAGCTTTCTTT

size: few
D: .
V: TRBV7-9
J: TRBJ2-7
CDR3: CASSSPSLEVGYEQYF
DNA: TGTGCCAGCAGCTCCCCCTCCCTCGAAGTCGGCTACGAGCAGTACTTC

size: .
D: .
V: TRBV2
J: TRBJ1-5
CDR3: CASSWQNQPQHF
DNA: TGTGCCAGCAGCTGGCAAAATCAGCCCCAGCATTTT

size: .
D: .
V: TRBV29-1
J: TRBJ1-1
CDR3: CGSQGLTAMNTEAFF
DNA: TGCGGGAGTCAGGGCTTGACAGCCATGAACACTGAAGCTTTCTTT

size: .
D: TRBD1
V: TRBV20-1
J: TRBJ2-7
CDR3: CSARDRGFSYEQYF
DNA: TGCAGTGCTAGGGACAGGGGGTTTTCCTACGAGCAGTACTTC

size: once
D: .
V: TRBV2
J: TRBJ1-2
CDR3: CASSDGRLIHGYTF
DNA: TGTGCCAGCAGTGACGGGCGGTTGATCCATGGCTACACCTTC

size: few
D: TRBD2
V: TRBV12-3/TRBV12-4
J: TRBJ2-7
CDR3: CASSLGVSGISYEQYF
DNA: TGTGCCAGCAGTTTAGGTGTTAGCGGGATCTCCTACGAGCAGTACTTC

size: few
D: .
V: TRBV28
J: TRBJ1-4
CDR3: CASSFQYARDDEKLFF
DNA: TGTGCCAGCAGTTTTCAATACGCCAGGGATGATGAAAAACTGTTTTTT

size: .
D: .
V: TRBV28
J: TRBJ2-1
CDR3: CASSSPRLIIYNEQFF
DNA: TGTGCCAGCAGTTCCCCGCGGTTAATCATTTACAATGAGCAGTTCTTC

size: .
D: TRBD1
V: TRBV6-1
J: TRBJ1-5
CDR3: CASRDRERREHF
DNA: TGTGCCAGCCGGGACAGGGAAAGAAGAGAGCATTTT

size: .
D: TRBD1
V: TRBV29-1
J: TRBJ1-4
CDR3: CSVARGRGEEKLFF
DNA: TGCAGCGTTGCGAGGGGGCGCGGGGAGGAAAAACTGTTTTTT

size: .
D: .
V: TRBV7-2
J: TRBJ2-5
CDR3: CASSRDYGETQYF
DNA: TGTGCCAGCAGCCGAGACTACGGGGAGACCCAGTACTTC

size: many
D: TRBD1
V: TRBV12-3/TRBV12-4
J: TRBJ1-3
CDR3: CASSSRTGRLVGNTIYF
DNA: TGTGCCAGCAGTTCCCGGACAGGGAGGCTGGTTGGAAACACCATATATTTT

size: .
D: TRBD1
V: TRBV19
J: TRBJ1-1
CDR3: CATTGGPEAFF
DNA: TGTGCCACCACAGGGGGCCCTGAAGCTTTCTTT

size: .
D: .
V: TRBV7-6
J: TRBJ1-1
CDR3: CASGQTNTEAFF
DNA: TGTGCCAGCGGACAGACTAACACTGAAGCTTTCTTT

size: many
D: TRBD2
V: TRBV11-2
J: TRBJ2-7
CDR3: CASSLQAGTRAYEQYF
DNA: TGTGCCAGCAGCCTCCAAGCGGGAACGCGGGCATACGAGCAGTACTTC

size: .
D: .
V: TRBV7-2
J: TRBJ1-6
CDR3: CASSPLSGLQARSPLHF
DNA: TGTGCCAGCAGCCCATTATCGGGGTTACAGGCCCGTTCACCCCTCCACTTT

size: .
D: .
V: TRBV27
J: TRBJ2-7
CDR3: CASSHPGQPNYVQYF
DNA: TGTGCCAGCAGCCACCCGGGACAACCAAACTACGTGCAGTACTTC

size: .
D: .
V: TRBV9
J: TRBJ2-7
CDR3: CASSVVGAGVGEQYF
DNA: TGTGCCAGCAGCGTAGTCGGTGCAGGGGTGGGCGAGCAGTACTTC

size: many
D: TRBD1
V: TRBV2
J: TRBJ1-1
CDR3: CASRTGVNTEAFF
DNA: TGTGCCAGCAGGACAGGGGTGAACACTGAAGCTTTCTTT

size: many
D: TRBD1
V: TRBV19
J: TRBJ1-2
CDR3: CASTPGQGDYGYTF
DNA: TGTGCCAGCACCCCGGGACAGGGAGACTATGGCTACACCTTC

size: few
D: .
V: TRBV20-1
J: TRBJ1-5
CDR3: CSVSSWGDGQPQHF
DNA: TGCAGTGTGAGTAGCTGGGGGGACGGTCAGCCCCAGCATTTT

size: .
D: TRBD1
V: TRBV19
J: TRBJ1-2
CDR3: CASRGPGDSRGYTF
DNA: TGTGCCAGTAGGGGCCCAGGGGACAGCCGTGGCTACACCTTC

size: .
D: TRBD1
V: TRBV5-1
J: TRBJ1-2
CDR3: CASSQGQGTNYGYTF
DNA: TGCGCCAGCAGCCAGGGACAGGGGACCAACTATGGCTACACCTTC

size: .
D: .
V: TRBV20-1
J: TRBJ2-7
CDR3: CSAREGRGEFYEQYF
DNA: TGCAGTGCTAGAGAGGGCAGGGGGGAGTTCTACGAGCAGTACTTC

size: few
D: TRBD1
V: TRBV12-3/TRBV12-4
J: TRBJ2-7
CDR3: CASSLRDRGGVEQYF
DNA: TGTGCCAGCAGTTTACGGGACAGGGGTGGAGTTGAGCAGTACTTC

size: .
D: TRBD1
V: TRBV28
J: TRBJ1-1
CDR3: CASSTDPDRGPNTEAFF
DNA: TGTGCCAGCAGTACGGACCCGGACAGGGGACCGAACACTGAAGCTTTCTTT

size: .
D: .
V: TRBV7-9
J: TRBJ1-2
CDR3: CASSLTVWGYTF
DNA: TGTGCCAGCAGCTTGACCGTGTGGGGCTACACCTTC

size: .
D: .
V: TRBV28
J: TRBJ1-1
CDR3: CASRKQLATEAFF
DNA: TGTGCCAGCAGGAAACAGCTTGCGACTGAAGCTTTCTTT

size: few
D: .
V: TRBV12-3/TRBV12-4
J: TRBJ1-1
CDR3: CATRGGGVPEAFF
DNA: TGTGCCACCCGGGGGGGAGGTGTTCCTGAAGCTTTCTTT

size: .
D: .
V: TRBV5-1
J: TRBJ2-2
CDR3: CASSSSLANTGELFF
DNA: TGCGCCAGCAGCTCCTCACTAGCGAACACCGGGGAGCTGTTTTTT

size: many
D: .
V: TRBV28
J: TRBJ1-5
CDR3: CASCVQGQPQHF
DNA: TGTGCCAGCTGCGTGCAGGGTCAGCCCCAGCATTTT

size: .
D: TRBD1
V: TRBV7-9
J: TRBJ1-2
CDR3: CASSPEGTGGSYGYTF
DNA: TGTGCCAGCAGCCCGGAAGGGACAGGGGGCAGCTATGGCTACACCTTC